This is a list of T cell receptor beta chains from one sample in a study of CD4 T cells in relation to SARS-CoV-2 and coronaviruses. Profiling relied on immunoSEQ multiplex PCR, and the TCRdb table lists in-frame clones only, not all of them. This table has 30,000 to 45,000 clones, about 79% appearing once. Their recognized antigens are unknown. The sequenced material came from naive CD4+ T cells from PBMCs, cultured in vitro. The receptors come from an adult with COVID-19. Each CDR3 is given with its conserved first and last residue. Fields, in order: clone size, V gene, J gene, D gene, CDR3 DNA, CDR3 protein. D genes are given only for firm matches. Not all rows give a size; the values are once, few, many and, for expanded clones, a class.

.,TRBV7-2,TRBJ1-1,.,TGTGCCAGCAGCTTAGCTCTGGGTAGGAACACTGAAGCTTTCTTT,CASSLALGRNTEAFF
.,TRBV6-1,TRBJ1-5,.,TGTGCCAGCAGTGAAGGGACGGAGAATCAGCCCCAGCATTTT,CASSEGTENQPQHF
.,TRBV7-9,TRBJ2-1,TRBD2,TGTGCCAGCAGCTTCGGGGGGAGAGGCAATGAGCAGTTCTTC,CASSFGGRGNEQFF
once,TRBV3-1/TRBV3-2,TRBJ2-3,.,TGTGCCAGCAGCCAAGACCGGCTACCCACAGATACGCAGTATTTT,CASSQDRLPTDTQYF
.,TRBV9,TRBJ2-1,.,TGTGCCAGCAGCGAACGAGAAGGTTCCTACAATGAGCAGTTCTTC,CASSEREGSYNEQFF
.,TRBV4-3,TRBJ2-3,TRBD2,TGCGCCAGCAGCCAAGCTTACGGGGGGGTATTTTCGCAGTATTTT,CASSQAYGGVFSQYF
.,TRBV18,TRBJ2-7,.,TGTGCCAGCTCACCACCAAGCAGCTCCTACGAGCAGTACTTC,CASSPPSSSYEQYF
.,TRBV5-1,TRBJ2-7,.,TGCGCCAGCAGCTTGGACCCTGGAGTCTTCGAGCAGTACTTC,CASSLDPGVFEQYF
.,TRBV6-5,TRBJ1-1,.,TGTGCCAGCAGTTACGGGGGGCTCACTGAAGCTTTCTTT,CASSYGGLTEAFF
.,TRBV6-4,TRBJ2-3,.,TGTGCCAGCAGTCCACGGGAAACAGATACGCAGTATTTT,CASSPRETDTQYF
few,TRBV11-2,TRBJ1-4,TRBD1,TGTGCCAGCAGCGTAGGGACAGCAATTAATGAAAAACTGTTTTTT,CASSVGTAINEKLFF
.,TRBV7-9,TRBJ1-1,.,TGTGCCAGCAGCTTACGAGGGGCCGCAATCCAAGACACTGAAGCTTTCTTT,CASSLRGAAIQDTEAFF
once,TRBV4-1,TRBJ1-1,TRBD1,TGCGCCAGCAGCCAACCGGGACAGACCCCGAACACTGAAGCTTTCTTT,CASSQPGQTPNTEAFF
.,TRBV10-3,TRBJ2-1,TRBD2,TGTGCCATCAGTGGACGACTAGCGGGAGACTCCCACACTTACAATGAGCAGTTCTTC,CAISGRLAGDSHTYNEQFF
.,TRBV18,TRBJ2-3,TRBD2,TGTGCCAGCTCACCAGAAGCGGGAGTGAACGCAGATACGCAGTATTTT,CASSPEAGVNADTQYF
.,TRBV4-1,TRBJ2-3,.,TGCGCCAGCAGCCAAAGGGAGTCGGGCACAGATACGCAGTATTTT,CASSQRESGTDTQYF
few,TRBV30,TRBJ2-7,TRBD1,TGTGCCTGGGGAGGGGACAGGGGCGACGAGCAGTACTTC,CAWGGDRGDEQYF
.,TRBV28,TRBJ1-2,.,TGTGCCAGCAGTCCCTCGGGACTGGGCCTAACCAATAACTATGGCTACACCTTC,CASSPSGLGLTNNYGYTF
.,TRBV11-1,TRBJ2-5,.,TGTGCCAGCAGCTTAGAGCGGCAAGAGACCCAGTACTTC,CASSLERQETQYF
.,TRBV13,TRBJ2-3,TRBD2,TGTGCCAGCAGCTTCACTAGCGGGAGTGGGATATCTCCGCGAGATACGCAGTATTTT,CASSFTSGSGISPRDTQYF
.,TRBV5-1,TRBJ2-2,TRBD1,TGCGCCAGCAGGCACGACAGGGCGGCGAACACCGGGGAGCTGTTTTTT,CASRHDRAANTGELFF
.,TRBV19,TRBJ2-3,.,TGTGCCAGTAGTGCCCCAGGGGTTGCAGATACGCAGTATTTT,CASSAPGVADTQYF
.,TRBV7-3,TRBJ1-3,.,TGTGCCAGCAGCTTGGGGGTAAACTCTGGAAACACCATATATTTT,CASSLGVNSGNTIYF
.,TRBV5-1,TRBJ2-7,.,TGCGCCAGCAGCTTGGCCTCGGGCGGCCCTTACGAGCAGTACTTC,CASSLASGGPYEQYF
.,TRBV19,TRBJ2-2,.,TGTGCCAGTCGGACCCGGCGGACCGGGGAGCTGTTTTTT,CASRTRRTGELFF
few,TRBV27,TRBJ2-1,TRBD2,TGTGCCAGCAGTTTAGGCCGACTAGCGGGAGGCAGGAATGAGCAGTTCTTC,CASSLGRLAGGRNEQFF
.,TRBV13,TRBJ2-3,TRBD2,TGTGCCAGCAGCTACCGGACTAGCGGGGGAGCTGGGGATACGCAGTATTTT,CASSYRTSGGAGDTQYF
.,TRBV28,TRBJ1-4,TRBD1,TGTGCCAGCAGCCCCGGGGGGACAGGTCGTGAAAAACTGTTTTTT,CASSPGGTGREKLFF
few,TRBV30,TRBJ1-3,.,TGTGCCTGGAGTACCCGTCGGGATTTAGGAAACACCATATATTTT,CAWSTRRDLGNTIYF
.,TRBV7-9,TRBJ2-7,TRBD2,TGTGCCAGCAGCCGCGGTGGGGCTAGCGGGAGGGACGAGCAGTACTTC,CASSRGGASGRDEQYF
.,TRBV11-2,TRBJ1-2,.,TGTGCCAGCAGCTTAGGGGGGGTTTACGGCTACACCTTC,CASSLGGVYGYTF
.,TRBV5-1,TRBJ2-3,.,TGCGCCAGCAGCTACACAGATACGCAGTATTTT,CASSYTDTQYF
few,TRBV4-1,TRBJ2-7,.,TGCGCCAGCAGCCTGTCCGGTTACGGTGACTACGAGCAGTACTTC,CASSLSGYGDYEQYF
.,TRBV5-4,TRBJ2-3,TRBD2,TGTGCCAGCAGCTTTGGACTAGCGGGCACAGATACGCAGTATTTT,CASSFGLAGTDTQYF
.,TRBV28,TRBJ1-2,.,TGTGCCAGCAGTTCCCCTCCCCCCAGGGCTCACTATGGCTACACCTTC,CASSSPPPRAHYGYTF
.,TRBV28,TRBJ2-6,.,TGTGCCAGCAGTACAAGCTCTGGGGCCAACGTCCTGACTTTC,CASSTSSGANVLTF
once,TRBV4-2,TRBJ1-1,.,TGTGCCAGCAGCCAAGATCTTCGGGATTCGACTGAAGCTTTCTTT,CASSQDLRDSTEAFF
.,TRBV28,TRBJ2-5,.,TGTGCCAGCAGTTTGCCGGCGGGGCGGGAGACCCAGTACTTC,CASSLPAGRETQYF
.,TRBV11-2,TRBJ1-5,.,TGTGCCAGCAGCTTAGATCAATTAAATCAGCCCCAGCATTTT,CASSLDQLNQPQHF
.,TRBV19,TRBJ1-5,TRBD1,TGTGCCAGTAGTATGTGGGGACAGGACCAGCCCCAGCATTTT,CASSMWGQDQPQHF
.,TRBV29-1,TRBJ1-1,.,TGCAGCGCCGGAGGGGGGAACACTGAAGCTTTCTTT,CSAGGGNTEAFF
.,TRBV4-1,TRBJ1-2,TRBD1,TGCGCCAGCAGCCAAGATCCGACAGGGGCCTATGGCTACACCTTC,CASSQDPTGAYGYTF
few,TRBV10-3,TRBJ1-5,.,TGTGCCATCAGTGATCCACCTAAGGGGCAGCCCCAGCATTTT,CAISDPPKGQPQHF
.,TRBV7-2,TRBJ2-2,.,TGTGCCAGCAGCTGGAGTGTGGGAAGTAACACCGGGGAGCTGTTTTTT,CASSWSVGSNTGELFF
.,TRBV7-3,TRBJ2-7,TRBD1,TGTGCCAGCAGCTTAACGTATACAGGGGACAGCGAGCAGTACTTC,CASSLTYTGDSEQYF
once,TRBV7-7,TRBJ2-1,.,TGTGCTAGCAGCTTAGCCGGGAGTGGCTACAATGAGCAGTTCTTC,CASSLAGSGYNEQFF
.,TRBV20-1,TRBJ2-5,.,TGCAGTGCTAGTTCGTCCTGGGGAGAGACCCAGTACTTC,CSASSSWGETQYF
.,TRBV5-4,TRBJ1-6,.,TGTGCCAGCAGCTTGGAACAGCCCCGGTCACCCCTCCACTTT,CASSLEQPRSPLHF
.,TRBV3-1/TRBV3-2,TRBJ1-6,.,TGTGCCAGCAGCTTTCAGACAAGCTCCTATAATTCACCCCTCCACTTT,CASSFQTSSYNSPLHF
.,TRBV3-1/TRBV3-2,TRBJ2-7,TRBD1,TGTGCCAGCAGCCAGGGGACAGGGGCGTACGAGCAGTACTTC,CASSQGTGAYEQYF
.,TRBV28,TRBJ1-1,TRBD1,TGTGCCAGCAGTTTTCCCAGGGGGCGCGGGTTGAGCACTGAAGCTTTCTTT,CASSFPRGRGLSTEAFF
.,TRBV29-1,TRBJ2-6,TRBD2,TGCAGCATCCTAGCGGGAGGGCCTGGGGCCAACGTCCTGACTTTC,CSILAGGPGANVLTF
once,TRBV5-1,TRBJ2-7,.,TGCGCCAGCAGCTTTGTTACTGGGGCTGGAGGCGAGCAGTACTTC,CASSFVTGAGGEQYF
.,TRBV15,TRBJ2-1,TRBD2,TGTGCCACCAGCAAAGTAGCGGGTGCACTTTACAATGAGCAGTTCTTC,CATSKVAGALYNEQFF
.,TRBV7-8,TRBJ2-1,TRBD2,TGTGCCAGCAGACTATCGGGTAGCGGGTCCTACAATGAGCAGTTCTTC,CASRLSGSGSYNEQFF
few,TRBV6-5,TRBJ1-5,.,TGTGCCAGCTCCCAGGCGGGTGAAGCTCAGCCCCAGCATTTT,CASSQAGEAQPQHF
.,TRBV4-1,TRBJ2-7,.,TGCGCCAGCAGCCAAGTGAGGGACAACTACGAGCAGTACTTC,CASSQVRDNYEQYF
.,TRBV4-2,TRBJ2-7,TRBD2,TGTGCCAGCAGCGCGGGGGACTTGAACTACGAGCAGTACTTC,CASSAGDLNYEQYF
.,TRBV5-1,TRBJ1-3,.,TGCGCCAGCAGCTTGTGGGGGGAACAGCACTCTGGAAACACCATATATTTT,CASSLWGEQHSGNTIYF